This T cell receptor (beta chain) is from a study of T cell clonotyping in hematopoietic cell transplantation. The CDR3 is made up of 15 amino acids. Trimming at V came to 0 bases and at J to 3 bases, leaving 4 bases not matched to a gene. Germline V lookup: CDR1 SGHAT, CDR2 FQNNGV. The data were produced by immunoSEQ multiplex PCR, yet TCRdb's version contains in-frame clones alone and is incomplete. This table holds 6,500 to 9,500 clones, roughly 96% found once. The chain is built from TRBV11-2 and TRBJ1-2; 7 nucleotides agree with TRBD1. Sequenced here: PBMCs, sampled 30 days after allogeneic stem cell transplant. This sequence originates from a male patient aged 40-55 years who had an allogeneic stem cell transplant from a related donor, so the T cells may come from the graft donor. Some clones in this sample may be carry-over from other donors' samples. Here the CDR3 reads CASSLDPGTDYGYTF. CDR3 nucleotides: TGTGCCAGCAGCTTAGATCCCGGGACAGACTATGGCTACACCTTC.